This T cell receptor beta chain originates from a study of T cell responses to AZD1222 COVID-19 vaccine. This CDR3 comprises 12 residues. From germline, CDR1 is PRHDT and CDR2 FYEKMQ (reference sequence). V lost 0 bases and J 1 base, leaving 0 bases between the germline ends. Data came from immunoSEQ multiplex PCR; TCRdb stores just in-frame clones and leaves some out. The sample has 150,000 to 200,000 clones, about nine tenths seen once. The chain combines TRBV13 with TRBJ1-1; D unresolved. This receptor was identified in an adult who received the AZD1222 COVID-19 vaccine. Sequencing used peripheral blood, obtained 28 days after the second AZD1222 dose. The CDR3 spells CASSLGNTEAFF. The CDR3 coding sequence is TGTGCCAGCAGCTTAGGGAACACTGAAGCTTTCTTT.